This is a list of T cell receptor beta chains from one sample in a study of T cell repertoires in cytomegalovirus infection. Antigens of these TCRs are unknown. Via MiXCR, TCRdb re-called the reads, giving one row per CDR3 protein. There are about 900,000 distinct CDR3 sequences in the sample; roughly 31% occur only once, and roughly 13% lies in the top ten. Sequencing was performed on cultured CD8+ T cells from PBMCs, taken from culture after CMV antigen stimulation. These receptors all stem from a human donor in good health (CMV status not recorded). Some clones in this sample may be carry-over from other donors' samples. Each CDR3 is given with its conserved first and last residue. A D gene is named only where the DNA matches it firmly. Only part of the rows carry a size: once, few, many, or a class if the clone is expanded.

cdr3_aa cdr3_nt j_call d_call cdr3_length clone_size v_call
CASTFIKPLILDEQFF TGTGCCAGCACCTTTATAAAACCATTGATTTTGGATGAGCAGTTCTTC TRBJ2-1 - 16 - TRBV5-6
CASYDSGGTDTQYF TGTGCCAGCTATGATAGCGGGGGCACAGATACGCAGTATTTT TRBJ2-3 TRBD2 14 few TRBV12-3/TRBV12-4
CASSFSVSGGTDTQYF TGTGCCAGCAGCTTTAGCGTTAGCGGGGGGACAGATACGCAGTATTTT TRBJ2-3 TRBD2 16 many TRBV7-8
CASSRPRPTNTGELFF TGTGCCAGCAGTCGACCTCGACCGACGAACACCGGGGAGCTGTTTTTT TRBJ2-2 - 16 - TRBV27
CASSVDRLLDEQFF TGTGCCAGCAGCGTAGACAGGCTCTTGGATGAGCAGTTCTTC TRBJ2-1 - 14 - TRBV9
CASSLRGRGLHQPQHF TGTGCCAGCAGCTTGAGGGGCAGGGGGCTTCATCAGCCCCAGCATTTT TRBJ1-5 TRBD1 16 - TRBV5-6
CAISAAGGPPSYNEQFF TGTGCCATCAGTGCGGCGGGGGGCCCCCCGTCCTACAATGAGCAGTTCTTC TRBJ2-1 TRBD2 17 - TRBV10-3
CASSYVGVVNNEQFF TGTGCCAGCAGTTACGTGGGGGTGGTTAACAATGAGCAGTTCTTC TRBJ2-1 - 15 few TRBV6-2/TRBV6-3
CASSYSILDGGAFF TGTGCCAGCAGTTACTCGATTCTTGATGGGGGTGCTTTCTTT TRBJ1-1 - 14 few TRBV6-5
CASSEPDRNTEAFF TGTGCCAGCAGCGAACCCGACCGGAACACTGAAGCTTTCTTT TRBJ1-1 - 14 - TRBV7-9
CASSLKGLGTRYNEQFF TGTGCCAGCAGTTTAAAGGGACTGGGGACGAGGTACAATGAGCAGTTCTTC TRBJ2-1 - 17 few TRBV27
CASAGTPRSSYEQYF TGTGCCAGTGCCGGGACCCCAAGAAGCTCCTACGAGCAGTACTTC TRBJ2-7 - 15 few TRBV19
CSARTSDGYEQYF TGCAGTGCGAGGACTAGCGACGGATACGAGCAGTACTTC TRBJ2-7 TRBD2 13 few TRBV20-1
CAGSLGLGETQYF TGTGCCGGCAGTTTGGGACTGGGGGAGACCCAGTACTTC TRBJ2-5 - 13 - TRBV27
CASSLGIREETQYF TGTGCCAGCAGCTTAGGAATCAGGGAAGAGACCCAGTACTTC TRBJ2-5 - 14 many TRBV7-8
CASSYTSGDETQYF TGTGCCAGCAGTTACACGAGCGGGGATGAGACCCAGTACTTC TRBJ2-5 TRBD2 14 few TRBV6-6
CASSLSNHEQYF TGTGCCAGCAGTTTGTCCAACCACGAGCAGTACTTC TRBJ2-7 - 12 - TRBV12-3/TRBV12-4
CASSTYKNNEQFF TGTGCCAGCAGTACCTACAAGAACAATGAGCAGTTCTTC TRBJ2-1 - 13 few TRBV2
CASGDGAYEQYF TGTGCCTCCGGGGACGGGGCCTACGAGCAGTACTTC TRBJ2-7 - 12 - TRBV2
CASNLGDTEAFF TGTGCCAGTAACCTAGGGGACACTGAAGCTTTCTTT TRBJ1-1 - 12 many TRBV7-9
CASSWSLWAGEEEKLFF TGTGCCAGCAGCTGGTCCCTATGGGCAGGGGAAGAGGAAAAACTGTTTTTT TRBJ1-4 - 17 - TRBV7-9
CSASKGGTEAFF TGCAGTGCTAGTAAGGGAGGTACTGAAGCTTTCTTT TRBJ1-1 - 12 - TRBV20-1
CASSLRGTSYEQYF TGTGCCAGCAGTTTGCGAGGTACCTCCTACGAGCAGTACTTC TRBJ2-7 - 14 - TRBV27
CASSQALGETLSYEQYF TGCGCCAGCAGCCAAGCCCTTGGGGAGACCCTCTCCTACGAGCAGTACTTC TRBJ2-7 - 17 - TRBV4-1
CASSIYRLAALRGETQYF TGTGCCAGCAGTATCTACCGACTAGCGGCCCTACGGGGAGAGACCCAGTACTTC TRBJ2-5 TRBD2 18 few TRBV6-2/TRBV6-3
CASPTWGQGAIDTGELFF TGTGCCAGCCCCACATGGGGACAGGGGGCGATCGACACCGGGGAGCTGTTTTTT TRBJ2-2 TRBD1 18 few TRBV5-5
CAISEGSAGLGETQYF TGTGCCATCAGTGAGGGGTCGGCGGGACTGGGGGAGACCCAGTACTTC TRBJ2-5 - 16 - TRBV10-3
CAIATGLPPNTQYF TGTGCCATCGCGACGGGACTTCCCCCAAATACGCAGTATTTT TRBJ2-3 - 14 few TRBV19
CASSVRRDRAGYTF TGTGCCAGCAGTGTGAGGAGGGACAGGGCTGGCTACACCTTC TRBJ1-2 TRBD1 14 few TRBV2
CASSTSGSSGNTIYF TGTGCCAGCAGCACCAGCGGCAGCTCTGGAAACACCATATATTTT TRBJ1-3 - 15 few TRBV7-9
CASSMDSSADTQYF TGTGCCAGTAGTATGGATAGCAGCGCAGATACGCAGTATTTT TRBJ2-3 - 14 - TRBV19
CAIPGGTNYGYTF TGTGCCATCCCTGGGGGAACTAACTATGGCTACACCTTC TRBJ1-2 - 13 - TRBV6-1
CASSYTETSIDEQFF TGTGCCAGCAGTTACACCGAGACTAGCATCGATGAGCAGTTCTTC TRBJ2-1 TRBD2 15 few TRBV6-2/TRBV6-3
CASSLFIGGTHGNTIYF TGTGCCAGCAGCCTTTTTATAGGTGGGACTCATGGAAACACCATATATTTT TRBJ1-3 - 17 - TRBV7-9
CASSYDRDSNQPQHF TGTGCCAGCAGTTACGACAGGGATAGCAATCAGCCCCAGCATTTT TRBJ1-5 TRBD1 15 few TRBV6-5
CASSYRQFNEKLFF TGTGCCAGCAGTTACCGACAGTTTAATGAAAAACTGTTTTTT TRBJ1-4 - 14 - TRBV6-5
CASSYVGSTYEQYF TGTGCCAGCAGTTACGTCGGCAGCACCTACGAGCAGTACTTC TRBJ2-7 - 14 few TRBV6-6
CASSWGLGTGELFF TGTGCCAGCAGTTGGGGGCTTGGGACCGGGGAGCTGTTTTTT TRBJ2-2 - 14 many TRBV6-1
CASSLAGAGEQYF TGTGCCAGCAGCTTAGCAGGGGCGGGGGAGCAGTACTTC TRBJ2-7 - 13 - TRBV7-2
CASSLGRWTGRYQETQYF TGTGCCAGCAGCTTAGGTCGGTGGACAGGACGTTACCAAGAGACCCAGTACTTC TRBJ2-5 TRBD1 18 many TRBV7-8
CAIIDRGDGAYNEQFF TGTGCCATCATCGATCGGGGGGACGGGGCCTACAATGAGCAGTTCTTC TRBJ2-1 TRBD2 16 few TRBV10-3
CANSPRDERTQYF TGTGCCAACAGCCCCCGGGACGAAAGGACCCAGTACTTC TRBJ2-5 - 13 - TRBV7-9
CASSQYYGYTF TGTGCCAGCAGCCAATATTATGGCTACACCTTC TRBJ1-2 - 11 many TRBV3-1
CASSGLAGSYNEQFF TGTGCCAGCAGTGGACTAGCGGGGTCCTACAATGAGCAGTTCTTC TRBJ2-1 TRBD2 15 few TRBV12-3/TRBV12-4
CASSADGFYGYTF TGTGCCAGCAGCGCGGACGGATTCTATGGCTACACCTTC TRBJ1-2 - 13 many TRBV7-2
CASSRSPGGRSEAFF TGCGCCAGCAGCCGCTCCCCCGGGGGGCGGTCTGAAGCTTTCTTT TRBJ1-1 - 15 few TRBV4-1